This TCR beta chain was sequenced for a study of blood T cell repertoires in COVID-19 (dated by TCRdb to the early 2020s). Turning to the overall study: Samples from collaborators originated in the United States, Italy and Spain and spanned both the acute and convalescent phases of COVID-19. Deeply sampled blood TCRbeta repertoires from subjects exposed to, actively infected with, or recovered from COVID-19 were included in the dataset. Where available, HLA class I and class II types were obtained from metadata supplied by the sample provider rather than from assay-based typing. The material from the prospective study consisted of cDNA or gDNA derived from T cells, B-cell-depleted T cells, or PBMCs. The samples were drawn from two sources: the first 160 participants of the ongoing ImmuneRACE study, and 1,200 or so subjects contributed by 6 global collaborators. The repertoires were released in a freely available public database meant as a resource for research on the immune response to SARS-CoV-2. Nearly every sample came with metadata listing a de-identified subject ID, COVID-19 status, age in years and sex.

This clone was counted once. Its antigen is still unknown. No qualities accompany the bases; no much larger clone lies one base away. TCRbeta CDR3 regions were amplified from genomic DNA by means of the immunoSEQ Assay, a bias-controlled multiplex PCR. Processing in the source paper ran as follows. Within the assay, amplification of reference gene primers was used to estimate how many nucleated cells each sample contained. Sequence reads were collapsed and filtered to measure the absolute abundance of every unique TCRbeta CDR3 rearrangement. For each sample, productive Simpson clonality was calculated as the square root of Simpson's diversity index across productive rearrangements. Not all clones reach the TCRdb copy of this immuneACCESS table, which keeps in-frame sequences only. Checked studies attribute under half of the gap to unresolved V genes and leave the rest unexplained. V and J calls and clone size are given by that table; D and trimming were obtained from the DNA. Counted in this sample were 100,000 to 150,000 clones; roughly 87% of them appeared once. Over 25% of the sample goes to the ten largest clones.

Findings and caveats that apply to the study as a whole: The amount of clinical and demographic metadata varied by source and participant and was provided uncurated.

The junction shows trimming of 4 bases on V and 4 bases on J, and the gene matches do not reach 7 bases of it. Including the terminal cysteine and phenylalanine, the CDR3 comprises 15 residues. CDR3 DNA is the only sequence kept; it has 45 bases, read in frame from the first base. CDR1 and CDR2 are read off the germline V gene as SNHLY and FYNNEI. Collaborating institutions collected whole blood in K2EDTA tubes following their own protocols. For TCRbeta analysis, collaborator samples were shipped as frozen whole blood, as isolated PBMCs, or as DNA extracted from either sample type. This TCR derives from a woman of 80 years or more with acute or convalescent COVID-19. The chain was built from TRBV2 and TRBJ1-3, with 7 junctional bases fitting TRBD1. Sequenced: peripheral blood. The CDR3 region has the sequence CASSVTGASGNTIYF. Here is the DNA: TGTGCCAGCAGTGTAACAGGGGCCTCGGGAAACACCATATATTTT.